This T cell receptor (beta chain) was captured in a study of shared clonotypes between healthy human individuals. Whole-study results and caveats: Naive subsets tended to show greater estimated richness than memory subsets.

CD45RO-negative CD8 cells positively selected for CCR7 made up the naive population, which excluded terminally differentiated effector memory CD45RA+ cells. The DNA input per sorted-subset replicate PCR was about 180 ng, corresponding to around 30,000 T cell genomes. The repertoire was sequenced with immunoSEQ multiplex PCR; TCRdb's copy has only in-frame clones and lacks some. The table has hundreds of thousands of clones, roughly 98% seen once. Notes on this clone: As yet, its antigen is unknown.

Between the trimmed V and J ends, which lost 4 bases and 4 bases, there was a span of 14 bases. The CDR3 has 14 amino acids. Germline assignment: CDR1 SGDLS and CDR2 YYNGEE. V gene TRBV9 combines with J gene TRBJ2-5; D is ambiguous. This TCR came from a man aged 25 to 45 in good health. The material sequenced was naive CD8+ T cells sorted from blood. The CDR3 protein is CASSSRGERETQYF. The CDR3 region has the DNA TGTGCCAGCAGCTCCCGCGGCGAGAGAGAGACCCAGTACTTC.